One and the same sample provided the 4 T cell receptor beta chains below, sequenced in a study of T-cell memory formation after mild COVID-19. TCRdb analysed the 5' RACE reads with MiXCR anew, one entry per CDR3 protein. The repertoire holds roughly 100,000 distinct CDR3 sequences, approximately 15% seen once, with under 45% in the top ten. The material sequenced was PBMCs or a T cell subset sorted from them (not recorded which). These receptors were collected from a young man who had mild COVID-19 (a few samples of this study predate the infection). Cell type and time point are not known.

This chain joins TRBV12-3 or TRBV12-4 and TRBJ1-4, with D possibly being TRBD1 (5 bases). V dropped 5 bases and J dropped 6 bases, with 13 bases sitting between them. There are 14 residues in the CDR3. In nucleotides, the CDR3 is TGTGCCAGCAGTCTAAGGACACCGGATGAAAAACTGTTTTTT. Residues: CASSLRTPDEKLFF.

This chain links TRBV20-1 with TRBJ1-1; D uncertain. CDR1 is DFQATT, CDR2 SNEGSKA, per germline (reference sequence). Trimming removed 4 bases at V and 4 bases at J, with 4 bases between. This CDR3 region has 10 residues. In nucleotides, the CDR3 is TGCAGTGCTACCCGCACTGAAGCTTTCTTT. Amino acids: CSATRTEAFF.

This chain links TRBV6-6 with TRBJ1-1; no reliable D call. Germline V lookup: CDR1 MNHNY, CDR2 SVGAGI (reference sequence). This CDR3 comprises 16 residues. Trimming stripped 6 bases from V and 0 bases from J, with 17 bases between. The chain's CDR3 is CASRPNRPHLNTEAFF. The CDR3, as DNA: TGTGCCAGCAGACCTAACAGACCCCACCTGAACACTGAAGCTTTCTTT.

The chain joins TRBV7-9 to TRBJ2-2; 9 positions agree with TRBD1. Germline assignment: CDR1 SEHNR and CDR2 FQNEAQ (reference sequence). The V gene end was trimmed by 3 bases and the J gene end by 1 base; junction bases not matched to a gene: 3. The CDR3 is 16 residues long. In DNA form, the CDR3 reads TGTGCCAGCAGCTTTCGGGACAGGGTGAACACCGGGGAGCTGTTTTTT. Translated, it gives CASSFRDRVNTGELFF.